The 3 T cell receptor beta chains below were found in one sample sequenced in a study of blood T cells in healthy people across ages (dated by TCRdb to 2013 to 2016). Library preparation employed 5' RACE. A second PCR of roughly 7 to 11 cycles was performed with a sample-barcoded 5' primer and a J-beta primer mix. TCRdb reworked the public reads: Q25 trimming with fastp, MiXCR clone assembly, productive beta chains retained. Rows with one shared CDR3 protein collapse into an entry with the most common genes and DNA. For this sample there are fewer than 2 million distinct CDR3 sequences; 35% to 50% appear just once. Around 23% of the sample lies in the top ten. Input material: blood. The source is a human donor in good health.

This clonotype is a singleton in its sample. The rearrangement links TRBV30 to TRBJ1-1, with a possible D match to TRBD1 (6 bases). This CDR3 region has 14 residues. Germline lookup yields CDR1 GTSNPN and CDR2 SVGIG (reference sequence). Trimming stripped 0 bases from V and 4 bases from J, with 12 bases between. The CDR3 sequence is CAWSVGGASTEAFF. The CDR3 nucleotides read TGTGCCTGGAGTGTAGGGGGGGCTAGCACTGAAGCTTTCTTT.

This clonotype has ten or more counts. The gene calls are TRBV29-1 and TRBJ2-1; D remains unclear. Germline loops: CDR1 SQVTM, CDR2 ANQGSEA. This CDR3 comprises 13 residues. The V end lost 6 bases, the J end lost 5 bases, and 14 bases lay between the germline ends. The CDR3 DNA is TGCAGCGTCGGTAGGTGGCTTGACAATGAGCAGTTCTTC. This translates into CSVGRWLDNEQFF.

This sequence joins TRBV7-9 and TRBJ2-5; D remains ambiguous. The CDR3 length is 14 residues. Trimming left V 4 bases short and J 13 bases short, with 22 bases between. Germline V CDR1 and CDR2: SEHNR, FQNEAQ (reference sequence). The CDR3 coding sequence is TGTGCCAGCAGCTCACCCCTTCGGCACTACGAGCGGTACTTC. Translation: CASSSPLRHYERYF.